This TCR beta chain was captured by sequencing in a study of T-cell memory formation after mild COVID-19. Study at large: There were largely donor-specific TCR clusters. Study results and caveats: Pre-infection memory already had some responding clones, implying cross-reactive memory joined. Contracting clones from day 15 to 85 showed balanced CD4/CD8; later expanders favored CD4+.

A word on this clonotype: The target antigen is unknown.

It was 5'RACE with constant-segment primers that produced the TCR alpha and TCR beta cDNA libraries, which carried sample barcodes and UMIs. Using its own MiXCR run on the 5' RACE reads, TCRdb lists one record per CDR3 protein. The sample includes about 270,000 distinct CDR3 sequences, around 15% of them seen just once. The length of the CDR3 is 15 residues. Losses at the gene ends were 6 bases for V and 2 bases for J; bases not matched to a gene: 7. Germline V gene lookup returns CDR1 DFQATT and CDR2 SNEGSKA (reference sequence). This receptor was obtained from a man aged 18 to 29 who had mild COVID-19 (a few samples of this study predate the infection). Cell type and time point are not known. The sequencing input was PBMCs or a T cell subset sorted from them (not recorded which). The chain joins TRBV20-1 to TRBJ2-5; 12 bases map to TRBD2. The CDR3 nucleotides read TGCAGTGCCGCTCTAGCGGGGGGGACTCAAGAGACCCAGTACTTC. Amino acid sequence: CSAALAGGTQETQYF.